Shown below are 20 T cell receptor beta chains from a single sample sequenced in a study of T cell clonality in common variable immunodeficiency. Study-level findings and limits: Common variable immunodeficiency TCR beta sequences reportedly had fewer deletions and N-nucleotide insertions.

Sequencing was performed with immunoSEQ multiplex PCR; in TCRdb, only in-frame clones are kept and a portion is missing. This sample carries 15,000 to 20,000 clones, none of them present only once. Antigens of these TCRs are unknown. Source material: peripheral blood mononuclear cells. The origin of the receptors is a human donor with common variable immunodeficiency.

This clone occurred many times. Partial CDR3 DNA: TGTGCCAGCTCCCCCTACAGATACTCCTACGAG. Protein: CASSPYRYSYE. The full CDR3 protein reads CASSPYRYSYEQYF. The J gene is TRBJ2-7, the V gene TRBV18; D ambiguous. The missing CDR3 end, 3 residues past where the read stops, is filled in from the germline J gene. Germline-derived CDR1 and CDR2 are KGHSH and LQKENI. The V end was cut by 6 bases, the J end by 0 bases, with 12 bases between. The CDR3 sequence is 14 residues long.

With respect to this clone: The read ends 3 residues early relative to the CDR3; the germline J gene fills the gap. The rearrangement links TRBV6-2 or TRBV6-3 to TRBJ2-3, with 10 bases lining up with TRBD2. CDR1 and CDR2 (germline): MNHEY, SVGEGT. The length of the CDR3 is 16 residues. The J segment lost 0 bases and the V segment lost 6 bases, leaving 6 bases of the junction unmatched. CDR3 protein: CASSHGLADSTDTQYF. Partial CDR3 DNA: TGTGCCAGCAGCCATGGACTAGCGGATAGCACAGATACG.

In this sample, this clone turned up a few times. Read sequence stops 3 residues before the CDR3 end, and the germline J gene provides the missing end. V is TRBV7-3 and J is TRBJ2-1; 10 positions agree with TRBD2. V was clipped by 0 bases and J by 5 bases; unmatched bases: 4. This CDR3 spans 16 amino acids. CDR1 is SGHTA and CDR2 is FQGTGA in the germline V gene. The DNA read from the CDR3 is TGTGCCAGCAGCTTAACCGCAGCGGGAGGGCACAATGAG. It yields the protein CASSLTAAGGHNE. The entire CDR3 is CASSLTAAGGHNEQFF.

As to this clone: The sequence runs out 3 residues before the end of the CDR3; the remainder is reconstructed from the germline J gene. The V gene is TRBV20-1, the J gene TRBJ2-5; 8 bases map to TRBD2. J gave up 5 bases and V 0 bases, and 2 bases lay outside the gene matches. This CDR3 spans 13 amino acids. Germline values: CDR1 DFQATT, CDR2 SNEGSKA (reference sequence). The covered CDR3 bases are TGCAGTGCTAGAGACGGCGGGAGGGAGACC. It is translated as CSARDGGRET. The CDR3 in full is CSARDGGRETQYF.

Regarding this clone: Sequencing ends 3 residues short of the CDR3 end; the germline J gene provides the rest. V is TRBV6-2 or TRBV6-3 and J is TRBJ2-1; 9 bases line up with TRBD1. This CDR3 is built from 15 residues. Unmatched junction bases numbered 9, after V lost 4 bases and J lost 8 bases. The germline CDR1 and CDR2 sequences are MNHEY and SVGEGT. CDR3 region: CASSWTGTGYDEQFF. Partial CDR3 DNA: TGTGCCAGCAGTTGGACCGGGACAGGGTACGATGAG.

This clone was picked up many times. The CDR3 goes on 3 residues after the read ends, and that part is filled in from the germline J gene. The chain links TRBV5-6 to TRBJ2-1; D is unclear. V lost 7 bases, J lost 0 bases, and 11 bases lay in between. The CDR3 totals 14 residues. CDR1 SGHDT and CDR2 YYEEEE come from the germline V gene. The CDR3 sequence: CASHLAGSYNEQFF. CDR3 DNA (partial): TGTGCCAGCCACCTCGCAGGCTCCTACAATGAG.

For this clone: Read coverage stops 3 residues before the CDR3 terminus; the germline J gene supplies the remainder. The V call is TRBV13, the J call TRBJ1-5, with D possibly being TRBD1 (5 bases). Germline loops: CDR1 PRHDT, CDR2 FYEKMQ (reference sequence). This CDR3 region has 15 residues. Trimming pared 0 bases from V and 6 bases from J, leaving 12 bases between. The sequenced part of the CDR3 DNA is TGTGCCAGCAGCTTAGGCCTAGGGGATGTTCAGCCC. Amino acid sequence: CASSLGLGDVQP. The complete CDR3 protein is CASSLGLGDVQPQHF.

The table lists this clone with many counts. The CDR3 end is not reached by the read, which stops 3 residues before it; the germline J gene fills it in. This chain uses TRBV18 with TRBJ2-5, with 7 bases fitting TRBD2. Germline assignment: CDR1 KGHSH and CDR2 LQKENI. The V and J ends lost 1 base and 5 bases, in that order; junction bases with no gene match: 7. There are 15 residues in the CDR3. CDR3: CASSPREAGVETQYF. CDR3 bases read: TGTGCCAGCTCACCACGGGAGGCGGGAGTGGAGACC.

A remark on this clone: Coverage ceases 3 residues before the CDR3 finishes, and the germline J gene fills in the end. The chain recombines TRBV7-9 with TRBJ2-7, with D possibly matching TRBD1 (5 bases). Trimming cost V 2 bases and J 3 bases, with 11 bases left between them. Germline V gives CDR1 SEHNR, CDR2 FQNEAQ (reference sequence). CDR3 length: 14 residues. The CDR3 sequence is CASSLYSRDYEQYF. The covered CDR3 bases are TGTGCCAGCAGCTTATATTCCAGGGACTACGAG.

Relative to its sample, this clone is medium-sized. The read finishes 3 residues shy of the CDR3 end, and the germline J gene is used to complete it. The rearrangement uses TRBV30 and TRBJ2-3; TRBD1 matches 8 bases. V gave up 3 bases and J gave up 3 bases; unmatched junction bases: 5. In germline, CDR1 is GTSNPN, CDR2 SVGIG (reference sequence). There are 14 residues in the CDR3. This chain's CDR3 is CAWRYRGRTDTQYF. The part of the CDR3 DNA that was read is TGTGCCTGGAGGTACAGGGGGAGGACAGATACG.

The sample holds many counts of this clone. The missing CDR3 end, 3 residues past where the read stops, is filled in from the germline J gene. The genes are TRBV5-1 and TRBJ1-1; tentative D call: TRBD1 (5 bases). Deletions cut 4 bases from V and 3 bases from J, with 19 bases between. There are 16 residues in the CDR3. The V gene's germline CDR1 is SGHRS and CDR2 YFSETQ. The CDR3 loop is CASSPGHGGYYTEAFF. The sequenced part of the CDR3 DNA is TGCGCCAGCAGCCCTGGACACGGGGGGTATTACACTGAA.

This clone was seen at least ten times. The read stops 3 residues short of the end of the CDR3; the missing end is completed from the germline J gene. The V and J genes are TRBV19 and TRBJ2-1, with TRBD2 matching over 10 bases. The junction had 5 bases not matched to a gene; V was cut back by 3 bases and J by 9 bases. CDR3 length: 14 residues. Germline V lookup: CDR1 LNHDA, CDR2 SQIVND (reference sequence). The sequenced part of the CDR3 DNA is TGTGCCAGTAGTATTCGGCTAGCGGGAGCTGAG. It specifies CASSIRLAGAE. The complete CDR3 sequence is CASSIRLAGAEQFF.

This clone was counted between two and nine times. From the germline J gene comes the end of the CDR3, since the read stops 3 residues before it. The chain couples TRBV2 to TRBJ1-6; D unclear. CDR1 is SNHLY, CDR2 FYNNEI, per germline. V was shortened by 2 bases and J by 8 bases, with 16 bases between the two germline ends. CDR3 length: 16 amino acids. CDR3 sequence: CASSEPSVLGHSPLHF. The covered CDR3 bases are TGTGCCAGCAGTGAACCGTCGGTCCTTGGGCATTCACCC.

This clone was found a few times. The CDR3 extends 3 residues past the end of the read, so its final part is completed from the germline J gene. The chain has TRBV7-9 and TRBJ2-7; D is perhaps TRBD2 (6 bases). This CDR3 contains 15 residues. Germline assignment: CDR1 SEHNR and CDR2 FQNEAQ (reference sequence). V lost 5 bases, J lost 3 bases, and 17 bases lay in between. Here the CDR3 reads CASSLGAGLDYEQYF. The CDR3 DNA, read in part, is TGTGCCAGCAGCCTAGGGGCGGGACTCGACTACGAG.

This clone was counted at least ten times. Read sequence stops 3 residues before the CDR3 end, and the germline J gene provides the missing end. The chain joins TRBV19 to TRBJ1-1; D gene ambiguous. Germline lookup yields CDR1 LNHDA and CDR2 SQIVND (reference sequence). The V and J ends lost 3 bases and 1 base respectively, with 3 bases between them. CDR3 length: 12 residues. Incomplete CDR3 DNA: TGTGCCAGTAGTATCCAGAACACTGAA. Translation: CASSIQNTE. From start to end, the CDR3 is CASSIQNTEAFF.

There are a few counts of this clone. From the germline J gene comes the end of the CDR3, since the read stops 3 residues before it. This sequence joins TRBV18 and TRBJ2-1, with 9 bases fitting TRBD1. Per the germline V gene, CDR1 is KGHSH and CDR2 is LQKENI. The CDR3 length is 17 residues. V trimming: 0 bases; J trimming: 4 bases; junction bases outside the gene matches: 7. CDR3 sequence reads: CASSPPTGTGSYNEQFF. Incomplete CDR3 DNA: TGTGCCAGCTCACCACCTACCGGGACAGGGTCATACAATGAG.

The CDR3 region is CASKDRPSYGYTF. The sequenced part of the CDR3 DNA is TGTGCCAGTAAAGACAGGCCAAGCTATGGC. V is TRBV19 and J is TRBJ1-2; the D gene is possibly TRBD1 (6 bases). The missing CDR3 end, 3 residues past where the read stops, is filled in from the germline J gene. This CDR3 has 13 residues. V dropped 7 bases and J dropped 4 bases, with 13 bases sitting between them. Looked up from germline, CDR1 is LNHDA and CDR2 is SQIVND (reference sequence).

About this clone: Read data end 3 residues before the CDR3 end; the end is taken from the germline J gene. The V gene is TRBV29-1, the J gene TRBJ2-3, with TRBD2 identical over 12 bases. Germline V CDR1 and CDR2: SQVTM, ANQGSEA. The CDR3 covers 15 residues. The trim removed 2 bases at V and 6 bases at J, leaving 6 bases unmatched. CDR3 DNA (partial): TGCAGCGTTGAAAAACTAGCGGGGGGAGGGGATACG. This gives the protein CSVEKLAGGGDT. Given in full, the CDR3 is CSVEKLAGGGDTQYF.

Here the CDR3 reads CASSWGGGTQETQYF. Incomplete CDR3 DNA: TGTGCCAGCAGCTGGGGGGGAGGGACCCAAGAGACC. V usage is TRBV7-2 and J usage is TRBJ2-5; 7 nucleotides agree with TRBD2. The read ends 3 residues shy of where the CDR3 ends; the end is completed using the germline J gene. Germline assignment: CDR1 SGHTA and CDR2 FQGNSA. This CDR3 spans 15 amino acids. V shed 4 bases, J shed 1 base, and the junction held 6 bases outside the gene matches.

In this sample, this clone turned up many times. Read data end 3 residues before the CDR3 end; the end is taken from the germline J gene. This chain links TRBV7-6 with TRBJ2-1; 9 bases agree with TRBD2. V lost 5 bases, J lost 0 bases, and 5 bases stayed unmatched. The CDR3 contains 16 residues. CDR1 and CDR2 from the germline V gene are SGHVS and FNYEAQ. CDR3 sequence reads: CASSPKAGGSYNEQFF. Partial CDR3 DNA: TGTGCCAGCAGCCCGAAAGCGGGGGGCTCCTACAATGAG.